This T cell receptor (beta chain) comes out of a study of blood T cell repertoires in COVID-19 (dated by TCRdb to 2020 to 2021). The study in broad terms: Collaborator samples came from the United States, Italy and Spain and covered acute and convalescent phases of COVID-19. The prospective study material was composed of cDNA or gDNA derived from T cells, B-cell-depleted T cells, or PBMCs. Subjects who had been exposed to COVID-19, were actively infected with it, or had recovered from it provided the deeply sampled blood TCRbeta repertoires that made up the dataset. The repertoires were released in a freely available public database intended as a resource for research on the immune response to SARS-CoV-2. The samples were drawn from two sources: the first 160 participants of the ongoing ImmuneRACE study, and 1,000 to 1,500 subjects contributed by 6 global collaborators. A de-identified subject ID, COVID-19 status, age in years and sex were almost always included in the sample metadata. Where HLA class I and class II types were available, the types were taken from metadata supplied by the sample provider, not from assay-based typing.

Unmatched junction bases come to 5, with V trimmed by 7 bases and J by 3 bases. The germline V gene gives CDR1 as MNHEY and CDR2 as SVGAGI. Its CDR3 holds 14 amino acids, cysteine through phenylalanine. Only the CDR3 DNA stays, 42 bases, in frame from base 1. Remarks on this clone: Its binding antigen is unknown. Per-base qualities were not stored, and no clone one base away is much larger.

On the study overall, not on this receptor specifically: Clinical and demographic metadata were provided uncurated, with the amount varying by source and participant.

TCRbeta CDR3 regions were amplified from genomic DNA using the immunoSEQ Assay, a bias-controlled multiplex PCR. Per the original workflow: Nucleated cell counts per sample were estimated from amplification of reference gene primers within the assay. To quantify the absolute abundance of each unique TCRbeta CDR3 rearrangement, sequence reads were collapsed and filtered. For each sample, productive Simpson clonality was calculated as the square root of Simpson's diversity index across productive rearrangements. TCRdb's version of the immuneACCESS table is confined to in-frame rearrangements and falls short of the full clone set. An unresolved V gene accounts for under half of the shortfall where checked; the remainder is of unknown origin. That table is the source of V, J and clone size, and D and trimming were worked out from the DNA. The sample records around 190,000 clones, 70% to 90% of which are singletons. The ten largest clonotypes hold roughly 19% of the sample.

One collaborating source in Seattle enrolled patients during active infection and followed them longitudinally through the course of disease. Collaborating institutions collected whole blood in K2EDTA tubes following their own protocols. For TCRbeta analysis, collaborators shipped samples in one of three forms: frozen whole blood, isolated PBMCs, or DNA extracted from either of those sample types. This receptor was taken from a man in his fifties or sixties with COVID-19, enrolled during active disease. The source material was peripheral blood. Recombination joined TRBV6-5 with TRBJ2-2; 7 bases in the middle match TRBD2. The sequenced DNA: TGTGCCAGCAACCCTAGCGGCGACACCGGGGAGCTGTTTTTT. Protein translation: CASNPSGDTGELFF.